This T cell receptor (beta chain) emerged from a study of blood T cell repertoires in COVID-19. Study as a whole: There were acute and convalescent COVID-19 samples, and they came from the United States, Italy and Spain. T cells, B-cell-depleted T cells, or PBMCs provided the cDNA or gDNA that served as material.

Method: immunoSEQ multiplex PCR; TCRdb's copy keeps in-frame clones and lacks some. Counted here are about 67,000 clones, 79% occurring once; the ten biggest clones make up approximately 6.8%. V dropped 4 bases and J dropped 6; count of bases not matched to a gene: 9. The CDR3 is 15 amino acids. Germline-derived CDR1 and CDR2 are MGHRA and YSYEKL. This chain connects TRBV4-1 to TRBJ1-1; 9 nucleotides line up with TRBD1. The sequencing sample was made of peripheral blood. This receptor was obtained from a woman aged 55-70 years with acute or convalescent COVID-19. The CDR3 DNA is TGCGCCAGCAGCCCGGGGGACAGGGCATTGGCTGAAGCTTTCTTT. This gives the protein CASSPGDRALAEAFF.